Each of the 23 T cell receptor beta chains below was sequenced from the same sample in a study of shared clonotypes between healthy human individuals. Only in-frame clones appear in the TCRdb table, and some are missing; sequencing was by immunoSEQ multiplex PCR. The sample has tens of thousands of clones; under 65% are singletons. Sequencing was carried out using memory CD8+ T cells sorted from blood. Subset indicated: CD45RO+ cells pooled with CCR7-negative TemRA cells. These receptors originate from a man younger than 45 in good health.

The chain carries TRBV27 and TRBJ2-2, with a tentative D call TRBD2 (5 bases). Trimming took 3 bases from V and 6 from J, leaving 11 bases between them. The germline V gene encodes CDR1 MNHEY and CDR2 SMNVEV (reference sequence). The CDR3 length is 14 residues. This CDR3 is CASSFSSGAGELFF. The CDR3 nucleotides read TGTGCCAGCAGTTTCTCCAGCGGTGCCGGGGAGCTGTTTTTT.

The genes are TRBV19 and TRBJ1-3; TRBD1 matches at 7 bases. The CDR3 contains 14 residues. Germline CDR1 is LNHDA and CDR2 is SQIVND (reference sequence). Trimming took 8 bases from V and 3 from J; bases not matched to a gene: 7. CDR3: CASARGGVGNTIYF. In DNA, the CDR3 is TGTGCCAGTGCTAGAGGGGGCGTTGGAAACACCATATATTTT.

The V gene is TRBV19, the J gene TRBJ2-3, with 10 bases fitting TRBD2. Germline V gene lookup returns CDR1 LNHDA and CDR2 SQIVND (reference sequence). Unmatched junction bases numbered 1, after V lost 7 bases and J lost 3 bases. The CDR3 runs to 13 residues. CDR3 nucleotide sequence: TGTGCCAGTAATAGCGGGAGGACAGATACGCAGTATTTT. Translation: CASNSGRTDTQYF.

There are many counts of this clone. The gene calls are TRBV6-6 and TRBJ2-7, with 7 bases aligning to TRBD2. The CDR3 extends over 15 amino acids. The V segment lost 2 bases and the J segment 0 bases; nucleotides outside the gene matches: 4. CDR1 and CDR2 (germline): MNHNY, SVGAGI (reference sequence). The CDR3 nucleotides read TGTGCCAGCAGTTACGAGGGAGGGCCCTCCTACGAGCAGTACTTC. It codes for CASSYEGGPSYEQYF.

The rearrangement joins TRBV25-1 to TRBJ2-5; TRBD2 matches 8 bases. The V gene's germline CDR1 is MGHDK and CDR2 SYGVNS. After removal of 3 bases from V and 10 bases from J, the junction contained 16 bases not matched to a gene. The CDR3 contains 16 residues. The CDR3 is CASSDATSGSRGSQYF. The CDR3 coding sequence is TGTGCCAGCAGTGATGCCACTAGCGGCTCAAGAGGGAGCCAGTACTTC.

This rearrangement joins TRBV7-8 to TRBJ2-5; possibly TRBD1 for D (6 bases). The CDR3 extends over 16 amino acids. Germline V gives CDR1 SGHVS, CDR2 FQNEAQ. Trimming stripped 5 bases from V and 1 base from J, with 17 bases between. CDR3 nucleotides: TGTGCCAGCAGCACCCTTTCGCAACAGGGCCAAGAGACCCAGTACTTC. Its translation: CASSTLSQQGQETQYF.

To note about this clone: A much larger clone is a single base away; this may be a read error. The chain joins TRBV7-9 to TRBJ2-7, with D unclear. Trimming stripped 2 bases from V and 3 bases from J, with 2 bases between. The CDR3 has 11 residues. Germline V gene data show CDR1 as SEHNR and CDR2 as FQNEAQ (reference sequence). The CDR3 sequence: CASSLNYEQYF. For the CDR3, the DNA is TGTGCCAGCAGCTTAAACTACGAGCAGTACTTC.

This clone appeared once. The CDR3 nucleotides read TGCAGCGTTCCCCGTCTAGCGGGACGTTCCTCACAATACAATGAGCAGTTCTTC. It encodes CSVPRLAGRSSQYNEQFF. The rearrangement joins TRBV29-1 to TRBJ2-1, with 9 nucleotides matching TRBD2. Per the germline V gene, CDR1 is SQVTM and CDR2 is ANQGSEA. CDR3 length: 18 residues. J gave up 4 bases and V 5 bases, and 18 bases lay outside the gene matches.

A few counts support this clone. The sample has other DNA sequences that encode this CDR3 too. This sequence joins TRBV10-3 and TRBJ2-7; D is unresolved. Germline V CDR1 and CDR2: ENHRY, SYGVKD. The CDR3 sequence is 12 residues long. Trimming removed 5 bases at V and 0 bases at J, with 5 bases between. The CDR3 reads CAISTDSYEQYF. CDR3 DNA: TGTGCCATCAGTACAGACTCCTACGAGCAGTACTTC.

The chain joins TRBV6-5 to TRBJ2-1; 9 nucleotides line up with TRBD2. CDR3 size: 13 residues. CDR1 MNHEY and CDR2 SVGAGI come from the germline V gene. V dropped 5 bases and J dropped 9; count of bases not matched to a gene: 5. CDR3 DNA sequence: TGTGCCAGCAGTCCGGGACTAGCAAGTGAGCAGTTCTTC. This codes for CASSPGLASEQFF.

This clone was seen only once. The CDR3 spells CASSQTKMYF. The CDR3 coding sequence is TGCGCCAGCAGCCAGACGAAAATGTACTTC. The chain uses TRBV4-3 and TRBJ2-7; D is uncertain. The germline gives CDR1 LGHNA, CDR2 YSLEER. There are 10 residues in the CDR3. V was pared by 3 bases and J by 12 bases, with 9 bases between.

The chain has TRBV9 and TRBJ2-1; D is undetermined. CDR1 SGDLS and CDR2 YYNGEE come from the germline V gene. The ends were cut back, 4 bases at V and 2 bases at J, with 7 bases in the middle. The CDR3 contains 13 residues. The CDR3 DNA reads as TGTGCCAGCAGCCCTTCGACCTACAATGAGCAGTTCTTC. Protein sequence: CASSPSTYNEQFF.

This clone has just one count. The chain employs TRBV6-5 and TRBJ1-1; unclear D gene. The V end lost 4 bases, the J end lost 1 base, and 7 bases lay between the germline ends. The CDR3 consists of 13 residues. Germline CDR1 is MNHEY and CDR2 is SVGAGI. DNA for the CDR3: TGTGCCAGCAGTTTGAGGGAGAACACTGAAGCTTTCTTT. Protein: CASSLRENTEAFF.

The CDR3, as DNA: TGTGCCAGCAGCCCCGGGACAGGGGTGCTAGCGGGAACCTACGAGCAGTACTTC. As protein: CASSPGTGVLAGTYEQYF. V gene TRBV5-5 combines with J gene TRBJ2-7, with D maybe TRBD1 (10 bases). Germline V gene data show CDR1 as SGHKS and CDR2 as YYEKEE (reference sequence). V was pared by 4 bases and J by 2 bases, with 25 bases between. The CDR3 covers 18 residues.

This clone was observed many times. The chain uses TRBV2 and TRBJ2-5; TRBD1 might be the D (6 bases). V dropped 6 bases and J dropped 5 bases, with 13 bases sitting between them. Germline-derived CDR1 and CDR2 are SNHLY and FYNNEI. This CDR3 region has 13 residues. The CDR3 coding sequence is TGTGCCAGCAGGACAGGAGGTGGTGAGACCCAGTACTTC. Its protein is CASRTGGGETQYF.

The chain is built from TRBV7-9 and TRBJ1-1; D is uncertain. CDR3 size: 13 residues. From germline, CDR1 is SEHNR and CDR2 FQNEAQ (reference sequence). Trimming removed 4 bases at V and 5 bases at J, with 11 bases between. CDR3 in DNA: TGTGCCAGCAGCTATTCCCCGGGAACTGAAGCTTTCTTT. Its translation: CASSYSPGTEAFF. The variable domain in full, with the rest retrieved from reference TRBV7-9 and TRBJ1-1, is DTGVSQNPRHKITKRGQNVTFRCDPISEHNRLYWYRQTLGQGPEFLTYFQNEAQLEKSRLLSDRFSAERPKGSFSTLEIQRTEQGDSAMYLCASSYSPGTEAFFGQGTRLTVV.

This rearrangement joins TRBV6-1 to TRBJ1-5, with 7 nucleotides matching TRBD1. Germline V gives CDR1 MNHNS, CDR2 SASEGT. The J segment lost 6 bases and the V segment lost 6 bases, leaving 14 bases of the junction unmatched. The CDR3 totals 16 residues. Here the CDR3 reads CASRERQGPLRQPQHF. CDR3 in DNA: TGTGCCAGCAGGGAAAGACAGGGCCCCCTCCGTCAGCCCCAGCATTTT.

This clone was detected only a few times. The CDR3 spells CASSYGQGGNEQYF. The CDR3 DNA sequence: TGTGCCAGCAGTTATGGACAGGGGGGGAACGAGCAGTACTTC. This chain connects TRBV6-5 to TRBJ2-7; 10 nucleotides agree with TRBD1. Trimming cost V 3 bases and J 5 bases; bases outside gene matches: 4. Germline-derived CDR1 and CDR2 are MNHEY and SVGAGI. The CDR3 length is 14 residues.

Many counts were recorded for this clone. The chain recombines TRBV5-6 with TRBJ2-3, with 12 bases aligning to TRBD2. With 3 bases clipped from V and 2 bases from J, the junction kept 10 bases outside the gene matches. The CDR3 extends over 18 amino acids. Germline V gene lookup returns CDR1 SGHDT and CDR2 YYEEEE. The CDR3 reads CASSSTGTSGFYTDTQYF. The CDR3 DNA reads as TGTGCCAGCAGCTCGACGGGGACTAGCGGGTTCTACACAGATACGCAGTATTTT.

The V and J genes are TRBV9 and TRBJ1-1, with D possibly TRBD1 on 5 matching bases. Germline V CDR1 and CDR2: SGDLS, YYNGEE. The CDR3 totals 14 residues. The ends were cut back, 1 base at V and 1 base at J, with 8 bases in the middle. The CDR3 protein is CASSVRGGNTEAFF. The CDR3 DNA sequence: TGTGCCAGCAGCGTAAGGGGAGGGAACACTGAAGCTTTCTTT.

CDR3 nucleotide sequence: TGTGCCAGCAGTTTTGATAGGGCCTTAGTCTTGGGAAACACCATATATTTT. Its translation is CASSFDRALVLGNTIYF. The gene calls are TRBV28 and TRBJ1-3; D is unresolved. V dropped 3 bases and J dropped 4 bases, with 19 bases sitting between them. The CDR3 runs to 17 residues. From germline, CDR1 is MDHEN and CDR2 SYDVKM.

J is TRBJ2-2 and V is TRBV15; 9 bases align to TRBD1. This CDR3 comprises 17 residues. Trimming cost V 3 bases and J 5 bases; bases outside gene matches: 10. The germline gives CDR1 LNHNV, CDR2 YYDKDF (reference sequence). As DNA, the CDR3 is TGTGCCACCAGCAGCGGCCCCGGGACAGGGTTAACCGGGGAGCTGTTTTTT. Its translation is CATSSGPGTGLTGELFF.

V is TRBV9 and J is TRBJ2-2; D is undetermined. The CDR3 contains 13 residues. Germline assignment: CDR1 SGDLS and CDR2 YYNGEE. Trimming left V 4 bases short and J 6 bases short, with 10 bases between. The CDR3 coding sequence is TGTGCCAGCAGCCTCCCCCAGGCCGGGGAGCTGTTTTTT. Translation gives CASSLPQAGELFF.